The entry that follows covers one T cell receptor beta chain sequence. This record comes from a study of blood T cell repertoires in COVID-19. Study-level information: Sites in the United States, Italy and Spain provided acute and convalescent COVID-19 samples. T cells, B-cell-depleted T cells, or PBMCs supplied cDNA or gDNA.

The CDR3 loop spans 15 amino acids. After removal of 3 bases from V and 2 bases from J, the junction contained 4 bases not matched to a gene. CDR1 SGHRS and CDR2 YFSETQ come from the germline V gene. In the original workflow: Researchers report that nucleated cell counts were estimated from reference gene primer amplification. TCRdb's table, derived via immunoSEQ multiplex PCR, lists solely in-frame clones and lacks some. The D gene and trimming were derived from the DNA, and the V and J assignments and clone size from that table. The sample holds roughly 41,000 clones, roughly 84% seen once. The TCR comes from a man aged 60 to 69 with active COVID-19. The sequenced material came from peripheral blood. The chain links TRBV5-1 to TRBJ1-5, with 8 positions matching TRBD1. The CDR3 reads CASSWETGGNQPQHF. The CDR3 nucleotides read TGCGCCAGCAGCTGGGAGACAGGGGGCAATCAGCCCCAGCATTTT.